A single sample is the source of the 2 T cell receptor beta chains below, sequenced in a study of T cells after posttransplantation cyclophosphamide. Treatment was busulfan-fludarabine conditioning, a marrow graft, and cyclophosphamide on days +3 and +4. Some clones are missing from TCRdb's copy, which holds only in-frame ones; the method was immunoSEQ multiplex PCR. Among tens of thousands of clones listed, about 90% were seen once. Specimen: PBMCs, collected after allogeneic stem cell transplant with posttransplant cyclophosphamide. The receptor source for this set is a female patient between 30 and 40 years old who received an allogeneic stem cell transplant from an unrelated donor, was CMV-positive, and had no GVHD. Part of the T cell pool may stem from the graft donor.

This chain uses TRBV5-1 with TRBJ1-6, with no clear D. This CDR3 has 15 residues. V was pared by 4 bases and J by 10 bases, with 18 bases between. CDR1 and CDR2 from the germline V gene are SGHRS and YFSETQ. CDR3 DNA: TGCGCCAGCAGCCGAGACGTACGTGGGAGCTCACCCCTCCACTTT. Translated: CASSRDVRGSSPLHF.

This clone was detected only a few times. The chain uses TRBV5-1 and TRBJ1-2, with a weak D call TRBD1 (6 bases). Germline CDR1 SGHRS, CDR2 YFSETQ. There are 14 residues in the CDR3. Trimming left V 0 bases short and J 7 bases short, with 13 bases between. CDR3 residues: CASSLAMQGSGYTF. The CDR3 nucleotides read TGCGCCAGCAGCTTGGCAATGCAGGGGTCTGGCTACACCTTC.